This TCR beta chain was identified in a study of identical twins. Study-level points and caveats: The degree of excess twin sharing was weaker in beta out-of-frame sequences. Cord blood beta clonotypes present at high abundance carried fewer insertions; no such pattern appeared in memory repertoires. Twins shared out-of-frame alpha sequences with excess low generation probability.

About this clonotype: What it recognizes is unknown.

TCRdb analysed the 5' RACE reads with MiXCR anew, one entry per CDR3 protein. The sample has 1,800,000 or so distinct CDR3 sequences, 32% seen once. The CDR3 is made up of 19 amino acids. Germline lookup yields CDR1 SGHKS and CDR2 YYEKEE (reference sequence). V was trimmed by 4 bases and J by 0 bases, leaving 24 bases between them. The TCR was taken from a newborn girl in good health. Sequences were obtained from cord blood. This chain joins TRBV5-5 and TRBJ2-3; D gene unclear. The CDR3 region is CASSPTGPYPGRSTDTQYF. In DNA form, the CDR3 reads TGTGCCAGCAGCCCAACTGGACCTTATCCGGGCCGGAGCACAGATACGCAGTATTTT. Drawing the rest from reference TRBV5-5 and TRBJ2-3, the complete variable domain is DAGVTQSPTHLIKTRGQQVTLRCSPISGHKSVSWYQQVLGQGPQFIFQYYEKEERGRGNFPDRFSARQFPNYSSELNVNALLLGDSALYLCASSPTGPYPGRSTDTQYFGPGTRLTVL.